The clone carrying this T cell receptor beta chain was seen more than once but under ten times. The junction and the germline gene differ at one end; a read error may be behind it. A second PCR, run for roughly 7 to 12 cycles, used a sample-barcoded 5' primer plus a J-beta primer mix. Each CDR3 protein gets one entry after TCRdb re-called the 5' RACE reads with MiXCR. Counted here are around 1,900,000 distinct CDR3 sequences, about two fifths occurring once; the ten biggest clones make up 23%. The data originate from a study of blood T cells in healthy people across ages. The CDR3 covers 14 residues. Germline V gives CDR1 SEHNR, CDR2 FQNEAQ (reference sequence).

The specimen was blood. The chain employs TRBV7-9 and TRBJ1-4, with 9 bases aligning to TRBD1. This sequence was found in a human donor in good health. CDR3 sequence reads: CAGSLGTGREKLFF. The CDR3 DNA is TGTGCCGGCAGCTTAGGGACAGGGAGGGAAAAACTGTTTTTT. The complete variable domain, with remaining parts taken from reference TRBV7-9 and TRBJ1-4, reads DTGVSQNPRHKITKRGQNVTFRCDPISEHNRLYWYRQTLGQGPEFLTYFQNEAQLEKSRLLSDRFSAERPKGSFSTLEIQRTEQGDSAMYLCAGSLGTGREKLFFGSGTQLSVL.